The clone carrying this TCR beta chain was seen only once. Other DNA sequences in the sample encode the same CDR3. The data were taken from a study of blood T cell repertoires in COVID-19. Study in general: Acute and convalescent COVID-19 samples came from the United States, Italy and Spain. The cDNA or gDNA used as material had been derived from T cells, B-cell-depleted T cells, or PBMCs.

Germline V gene data show CDR1 as SGHRS and CDR2 as YFSETQ. This CDR3 has 15 amino acids. Trimming took 0 bases from V and 0 from J; bases not matched to a gene: 2. As handled by the study authors: It was from reference gene primer amplification that nucleated cell counts were estimated. Sequenced by immunoSEQ multiplex PCR; TCRdb stores in-frame clones only, minus some. D and trimming were read from the DNA, whereas the V and J calls and clone size are those reported in that table. The top ten hold around 5% of the sample, which has around 69,000 clones, roughly nine tenths seen once. The receptor comes from a woman between 45 and 60 years old with active COVID-19. Specimen: peripheral blood. The chain joins TRBV5-1 to TRBJ2-7, with TRBD1 identical over 8 bases. CDR3 coding DNA: TGCGCCAGCAGCTTGGGGCAGGGGGCCTCCTACGAGCAGTACTTC. Translated, it gives CASSLGQGASYEQYF.